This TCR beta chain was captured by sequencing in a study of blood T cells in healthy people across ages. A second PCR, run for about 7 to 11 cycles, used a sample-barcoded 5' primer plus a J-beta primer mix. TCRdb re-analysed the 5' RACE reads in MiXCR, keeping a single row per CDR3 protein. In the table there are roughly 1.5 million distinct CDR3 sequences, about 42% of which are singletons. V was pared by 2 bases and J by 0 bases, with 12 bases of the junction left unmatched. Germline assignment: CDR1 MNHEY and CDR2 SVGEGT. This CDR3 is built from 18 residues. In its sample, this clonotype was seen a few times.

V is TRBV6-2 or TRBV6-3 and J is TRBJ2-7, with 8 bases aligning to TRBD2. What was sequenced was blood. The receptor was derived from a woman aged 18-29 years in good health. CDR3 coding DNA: TGTGCCAGCAGTTACCCCCCGGGGGGGCGACGAAACTCCTACGAGCAGTACTTC. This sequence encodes CASSYPPGGRRNSYEQYF.